This TCR beta chain was documented in a study of T cell repertoires in cytomegalovirus infection. Study-level information: From public TCR beta signatures came an indication of both CMV infection and matching HLA type.

General observations from the study: The cumulative frequency of public TCR beta families distinguished individuals who carried CMV together with the relevant HLA. Clonotype analysis showed dominance of the ex vivo response by HLA-C-restricted CMV-specific TCR beta clonotypes.

Points on this clonotype: Its antigen is undetermined. One junction end disagrees with the germline gene, perhaps due to a read error.

TCRdb itself ran the reads through MiXCR, one entry per CDR3 protein. Among hundreds of thousands of distinct CDR3 sequences listed, 8% to 10% were seen once. This CDR3 comprises 15 residues. Germline V CDR1 and CDR2: SSHAT, FNYEAQ (reference sequence). This chain uses TRBV7-7 with TRBJ2-3; 13 bases are a match to TRBD2. The sample comprised PBMCs. The receptor comes from a human donor in good health (CMV status not recorded). Some clones in this sample may be carry-over from other donors' samples. DNA of the CDR3: TGTGCTAGCAGCCCCGGACTAGCGGGGGTGGATACGCAGTATTTT. Protein product: CASSPGLAGVDTQYF.